Following are 31 T cell receptor beta chains from one sample sequenced in a study of blood T cells in healthy people across ages. The second PCR ran roughly 7 to 12 cycles with a sample-barcoded 5' primer and J-beta primers. In TCRdb, the 5' RACE reads were re-called with MiXCR into one record per CDR3 protein. This sample has approximately 600,000 distinct CDR3 sequences, with around 54% found just once. Sequenced material: blood. These receptors were collected from a man aged 55-75 years in good health.

The chain has TRBV11-2 and TRBJ2-7; D may correspond to TRBD1 or TRBD2 (6 bases each). CDR3 length: 15 amino acids. The germline CDR1 and CDR2 sequences are SGHAT and FQNNGV. Trimming stripped 5 bases from V and 2 bases from J, with 16 bases between. In DNA, the CDR3 is TGTGCCAGCAGCCCTTATGCGGGACAAACCTACGAGCAGTACTTC. This codes for CASSPYAGQTYEQYF.

The J gene is TRBJ2-5, the V gene TRBV7-9; 8 positions agree with TRBD2. Per germline, CDR1 SEHNR and CDR2 FQNEAQ (reference sequence). V shed 5 bases, J shed 4 bases, and the junction held 6 bases outside the gene matches. The CDR3 totals 14 residues. In nucleotides, the CDR3 is TGTGCCAGCAGCGCCGGGACTAGTCCAGAGACCCAGTACTTC. Translation: CASSAGTSPETQYF.

V usage is TRBV13 and J usage is TRBJ1-2, with TRBD1 as a possible D gene (6 bases). Looked up from germline, CDR1 is PRHDT and CDR2 is FYEKMQ (reference sequence). CDR3 length: 15 amino acids. The germline V and J ends were trimmed by 8 bases and 3 bases, with 19 bases remaining between them. The CDR3 here is CASQPRTAYYYGYTF. CDR3 bases: TGTGCCAGCCAACCTAGGACAGCATACTACTATGGCTACACCTTC.

This clonotype was observed a handful of times. The chain combines TRBV20-1 with TRBJ2-1; 11 nucleotides match TRBD2. The germline V gene encodes CDR1 DFQATT and CDR2 SNEGSKA (reference sequence). Trimming at V came to 3 bases and at J to 4 bases, leaving 8 bases not matched to a gene. This CDR3 region has 16 residues. CDR3 coding DNA: TGCAGTGCTAGTGGTAGCGGGGGGGCGTCGTACAATGAGCAGTTCTTC. Amino acid sequence: CSASGSGGASYNEQFF.

This clonotype was observed a few times. This chain connects TRBV12-3 or TRBV12-4 to TRBJ2-5; D perhaps matches TRBD2 (6 bases). The CDR3 has 15 residues. Trimming removed 5 bases at V and 4 bases at J, with 17 bases between. The CDR3 region has the DNA TGTGCCAGCAGTCCCTCTGTGGGGACTTTAGAGACCCAGTACTTC. Protein: CASSPSVGTLETQYF.

The sample holds many counts of this clonotype. One junction end does not reproduce the germline sequence, and a read error may be involved. This rearrangement joins TRBV5-1 to TRBJ2-1; D is possibly TRBD2 (6 bases). The CDR3 is 12 residues long. CDR1 and CDR2 from the germline V gene are SGHRS and YFSETQ. CDR3 protein: CASSLGGDEQFF. In DNA form, the CDR3 reads TGTGCCAGCAGCTTAGGAGGGGATGAGCAGTTCTTC.

This chain connects TRBV20-1 to TRBJ2-3; D is possibly TRBD1 (5 bases). The CDR3 contains 15 residues. Per germline, CDR1 DFQATT and CDR2 SNEGSKA (reference sequence). The ends were cut back, 2 bases at V and 1 base at J, with 13 bases in the middle. The CDR3 sequence: CSARNTAGRTDTQYF. The CDR3 bases are TGCAGTGCTAGAAATACGGCAGGGCGCACAGATACGCAGTATTTT.

This clonotype was counted between two and nine times. V and J are TRBV12-3 or TRBV12-4 and TRBJ2-3, with 8 nucleotides matching TRBD2. This CDR3 region has 13 residues. Trimming removed 5 bases from V and 4 bases from J; junction bases left unmatched: 2. CDR3 sequence (DNA): TGTGCCAGCAGTAGCGGGAGCGCAGATACGCAGTATTTT. Translating gives CASSSGSADTQYF.

Details on this clonotype: At one end the junction does not follow the germline gene, possibly because of a read error. The CDR3 protein is CAISDRAQEAQYF. The CDR3 nucleotides read TGTGCCATCAGTGACAGGGCCCAAGAGGCCCAGTACTTC. This chain joins TRBV10-3 and TRBJ2-5; perhaps TRBD1 as D (5 bases). Looked up from germline, CDR1 is ENHRY and CDR2 is SYGVKD. The CDR3 is 13 residues long.

The chain uses TRBV20-1 and TRBJ2-7; a weak D match, TRBD2 (5 bases). The V gene lost 6 bases and the J gene lost 1 base, with 10 bases spanning the gap. CDR3 length: 12 residues. The germline gives CDR1 DFQATT, CDR2 SNEGSKA (reference sequence). CDR3 amino acids: CSARRRSYEQYF. CDR3 bases: TGCAGTGCCAGGAGGCGGTCCTACGAGCAGTACTTC.

This chain connects TRBV14 to TRBJ2-4, with D perhaps given as TRBD1 or TRBD2 (5 bases each). This CDR3 is 17 amino acids long. In germline, CDR1 is SGHDN, CDR2 FVKESK. Trimming removed 0 bases at V and 13 bases at J, with 25 bases between. The CDR3 is CASSQDIRGQRVGEQYF. The CDR3, as DNA: TGTGCCAGCAGCCAAGATATCCGGGGTCAAAGGGTGGGGGAGCAGTACTTC. The variable domain in full, completed from reference TRBV14 and TRBJ2-4, reads EAGVTQFPSHSVIEKGQTVTLRCDPISGHDNLYWYRRVMGKEIKFLLHFVKESKQDESGMPNNRFLAERTGGTYSTLKVQPAELEDSGVYFCASSQDIRGQRVGEQYFGAGTRLSVL.

This clonotype has a handful of counts. The V and J genes are TRBV5-1 and TRBJ2-5; the match to TRBD2 covers 7 bases. The CDR3 consists of 14 residues. Germline CDR1 is SGHRS and CDR2 is YFSETQ. Trimming at V came to 4 bases and at J to 3 bases, leaving 6 bases not matched to a gene. The CDR3 coding sequence is TGCGCCAGCAGCACAATGGCGGGGGAAGAGACCCAGTACTTC. The encoded protein is CASSTMAGEETQYF.

The chain has TRBV18 and TRBJ1-1; unclear D gene. The CDR3 consists of 13 residues. V lost 0 bases and J lost 5, with 7 bases in between. The germline V gene has CDR1 KGHSH and CDR2 LQKENI. The CDR3 is CASSPPTRTEAFF. DNA of the CDR3: TGTGCCAGCTCACCACCCACGAGGACTGAAGCTTTCTTT.

This clonotype has more than one count but fewer than ten. The CDR3 nucleotides are TGCGCCAGCAGCGCATCCTCCATGTGGCAAGAGACCCAGTACTTC. It codes for CASSASSMWQETQYF. The J gene is TRBJ2-5, the V gene TRBV5-1; D gene ambiguous. In germline, CDR1 is SGHRS, CDR2 YFSETQ. V dropped 4 bases and J dropped 2 bases, with 15 bases sitting between them. This CDR3 spans 15 amino acids.

The chain is built from TRBV12-3 or TRBV12-4 and TRBJ2-3; TRBD2 agrees at 8 bases. V shed 3 bases and J 1 base; nucleotides not matched to a gene: 6. The CDR3 is 16 residues long. The CDR3 DNA reads as TGTGCCAGCAGTTTTGGGGGTAGCGGGGGCACAGATACGCAGTATTTT. Translating it yields CASSFGGSGGTDTQYF.

The chain employs TRBV24-1 and TRBJ2-2; D is ambiguous. The CDR3 runs 14 residues. Germline CDR1 KGHDR, CDR2 SFDVKD. V lost 8 bases and J lost 0, with 9 bases in between. Written as DNA, the CDR3 is TGTGCCACCACCGCAGGCACGAACACCGGGGAGCTGTTTTTT. It yields the protein CATTAGTNTGELFF.

The chain joins TRBV27 to TRBJ2-3; no definite D call. Per the germline V gene, CDR1 is MNHEY and CDR2 is SMNVEV (reference sequence). The V end was cut by 1 base, the J end by 1 base, with 9 bases between. This CDR3 contains 15 residues. Here the CDR3 DNA reads TGTGCCAGCAGTTTATTTGGGTTCGGCACAGATACGCAGTATTTT. This translates into CASSLFGFGTDTQYF.

The chain carries TRBV7-9 and TRBJ2-5; 7 bases match TRBD2. J lost 11 bases, V lost 1 base, and 7 bases had no gene match. CDR3 length equals 13 residues. Germline assignment: CDR1 SEHNR and CDR2 FQNEAQ (reference sequence). The DNA of the CDR3 is TGTGCCAGCAGCTTAGTTCGGGGGGATGAGCAGTACTTC. Amino acids: CASSLVRGDEQYF.

The chain combines TRBV3-1 with TRBJ1-1; TRBD1 agrees at 7 bases. CDR1 and CDR2 from the germline V gene are LGHDT and YNNKEL (reference sequence). The CDR3 sequence is 13 residues long. Trimming cost V 3 bases and J 8 bases; bases outside gene matches: 6. The CDR3 protein is CASSHGTAIEAFF. Here the CDR3 DNA reads TGTGCCAGCAGCCACGGGACAGCTATCGAAGCTTTCTTT.

This chain joins TRBV20-1 and TRBJ1-2, with D unclear. The CDR3 covers 12 residues. Germline CDR1 DFQATT, CDR2 SNEGSKA (reference sequence). Trimming stripped 6 bases from V and 2 bases from J, with 10 bases between. Here the CDR3 reads CSASQNNYGYTF. DNA of the CDR3: TGCAGTGCGAGTCAAAACAACTATGGCTACACCTTC.

This clonotype occurred once. This CDR3 reads CASSLLGGANTGELFF. The CDR3 DNA reads as TGTGCCAGCAGCTTACTCGGGGGGGCGAACACCGGGGAGCTGTTTTTT. The chain carries TRBV7-2 and TRBJ2-2, with 8 positions matching TRBD2. The V gene end was trimmed by 2 bases and the J gene end by 0 bases; junction bases not matched to a gene: 2. The CDR3 contains 16 residues. Germline V gene sequence: CDR1 SGHTA, CDR2 FQGNSA.

The gene calls are TRBV12-3 or TRBV12-4 and TRBJ1-2; TRBD1 matches 11 bases. After removal of 5 bases from V and 5 bases from J, the junction contained 7 bases not matched to a gene. This CDR3 has 15 amino acids. The CDR3 sequence: CASSRDRGGEYGYTF. CDR3 sequence (DNA): TGTGCCAGCAGTAGGGACAGGGGGGGAGAATATGGCTACACCTTC.

This chain uses TRBV5-1 with TRBJ1-1, with a weak D call TRBD1 (6 bases). V gave up 0 bases and J gave up 3 bases, with 9 bases separating them. From germline, CDR1 is SGHRS and CDR2 YFSETQ. The CDR3 has 14 residues. CDR3 amino acids: CASSLEAGDTEAFF. In DNA form, the CDR3 reads TGCGCCAGCAGCTTGGAAGCAGGGGACACTGAAGCTTTCTTT.

This clonotype was counted at least ten times. The J gene is TRBJ2-5, the V gene TRBV11-3; tentative D call: TRBD2 (6 bases). CDR3 length: 14 residues. Trimming left V 5 bases short and J 3 bases short, with 13 bases between. In germline, CDR1 is SGHNT, CDR2 YENEEA. This CDR3 is CASSVYGGEETQYF. The CDR3 region has the DNA TGTGCCAGCAGCGTCTACGGGGGTGAAGAGACCCAGTACTTC.

This clonotype was detected a few times. The rearrangement links TRBV28 to TRBJ2-3; D gene uncertain. The CDR3 is made up of 14 amino acids. V gave up 5 bases and J gave up 2 bases, with 11 bases separating them. CDR1 and CDR2 from the germline V gene are MDHEN and SYDVKM. CDR3 loop: CASSRTVVTDTQYF. For the CDR3, the DNA is TGTGCCAGCAGTCGGACGGTAGTCACAGATACGCAGTATTTT.

About this clonotype itself: The CDR3 does not close with the conserved phenylalanine or tryptophan, likely indicating a read error. It is unclear where the CDR3 begins or ends on the DNA, so no DNA is shown, and the CDR3 is as TCRdb lists it. V usage is TRBV20-1 and J usage is TRBJ1-2. Termini included, the CDR3 measures 12 amino acids. Germline V lookup: CDR1 DFQATT, CDR2 SNEGSKA (reference sequence). CDR3 loop: CSALSRNYGHTV.

The chain links TRBV5-1 to TRBJ2-1; D uncertain. The CDR3 loop spans 14 amino acids. Germline values: CDR1 SGHRS, CDR2 YFSETQ. V shed 4 bases and J shed 5 bases, with 13 bases lying between them. CDR3 in amino acids: CASSLPPGNNEQFF. The CDR3 DNA reads as TGCGCCAGCAGCCTCCCGCCGGGTAACAATGAGCAGTTCTTC.

The chain recombines TRBV5-4 with TRBJ2-2; D gene uncertain. This CDR3 is built from 14 residues. Germline CDR1 and CDR2: SGHNT and YYREEE (reference sequence). Between the trimmed V and J ends, which lost 0 bases and 4 bases, there was a span of 7 bases. As DNA, the CDR3 is TGTGCCAGCAGCTTGGAGGGTCCCACCGGGGAGCTGTTTTTT. Translation: CASSLEGPTGELFF.

The chain links TRBV7-7 to TRBJ2-3; 10 bases line up with TRBD1. The CDR3 spans 15 residues. Losses at the gene ends were 5 bases for V and 2 bases for J; bases not matched to a gene: 4. Germline-derived CDR1 and CDR2 are SSHAT and FNYEAQ (reference sequence). CDR3 sequence (DNA): TGTGCCAGCAGCCAGGGGACAGGGGACACAGATACGCAGTATTTT. It codes for CASSQGTGDTDTQYF.

The V gene is TRBV20-1, the J gene TRBJ1-5; D not certain. Germline CDR1 reads DFQATT; CDR2 reads SNEGSKA (reference sequence). Trimming removed 2 bases from V and 6 bases from J, with 8 bases in between. The CDR3 runs 12 residues. The CDR3 nucleotides are TGCAGTGCTAGACCTGGGAGTCAGCCCCAGCATTTT. Protein sequence: CSARPGSQPQHF.

V usage is TRBV6-1 and J usage is TRBJ2-5; perhaps TRBD2 as D (5 bases). V gave up 4 bases and J gave up 11 bases, with 17 bases separating them. Per germline, CDR1 MNHNS and CDR2 SASEGT. The CDR3 is made up of 13 amino acids. The chain's CDR3 is CASSVRPRWEQYF. For the CDR3, the DNA is TGTGCCAGCAGTGTCCGGCCCCGTTGGGAGCAGTACTTC.